The 30 T cell receptor beta chains presented below share a single source sample, sequenced in a study of identical twins. TCRdb re-derived calls from the 5' RACE reads in MiXCR, one entry per CDR3 protein. The repertoire holds about 210,000 distinct CDR3 sequences, roughly 10% seen once, with 5.1% in the top ten. The sequenced sample was memory (CD45RO+) T cells sorted from blood. Source of these receptors: a woman in her late teens or twenties in good health.

This clonotype was observed many times. This chain joins TRBV20-1 and TRBJ1-1; unclear D gene. Germline lookup yields CDR1 DFQATT and CDR2 SNEGSKA (reference sequence). V lost 5 bases, J lost 1 base, and 8 bases lay in between. The CDR3 totals 12 residues. The CDR3 loop reads CSAWSENTEAFF. DNA for the CDR3: TGCAGTGCTTGGTCAGAGAACACTGAAGCTTTCTTT.

The chain carries TRBV5-1 and TRBJ2-7; TRBD1 matches at 8 bases. The trim removed 4 bases at V and 2 bases at J, leaving 5 bases unmatched. The CDR3 length is 14 residues. Germline CDR1 and CDR2: SGHRS and YFSETQ. CDR3 DNA sequence: TGCGCCAGCAGCCCGTTACAGGGGGCCTACGAGCAGTACTTC. Translation: CASSPLQGAYEQYF.

This clonotype was observed at least ten times. The rearrangement links TRBV10-3 to TRBJ2-1, with 10 nucleotides matching TRBD2. Germline CDR1 and CDR2: ENHRY and SYGVKD. The CDR3 length is 15 residues. V shed 6 bases and J 4 bases; nucleotides not matched to a gene: 6. CDR3 coding DNA: TGTGCCATCAGACCAGCGGGAGGGAATTACAATGAGCAGTTCTTC. Encoded protein: CAIRPAGGNYNEQFF.

This CDR3 reads CSAGGQNEQYF. The DNA of the CDR3 is TGCAGTGCTGGGGGACAAAACGAGCAGTACTTC. The V gene is TRBV20-1, the J gene TRBJ2-7, with a tentative D call TRBD1 (6 bases). The CDR3 totals 11 residues. Per germline, CDR1 DFQATT and CDR2 SNEGSKA (reference sequence). The V end lost 5 bases, the J end lost 5 bases, and 10 bases lay between the germline ends.

The gene calls are TRBV6-4 and TRBJ2-1; D call uncertain. Deletions cut 2 bases from V and 0 bases from J, with 5 bases between. Germline CDR1 reads MRHNA; CDR2 reads SNTAGT. The CDR3 runs to 14 residues. CDR3 nucleotides: TGTGCCAGCAGTGACGGTAGCTCCTACAATGAGCAGTTCTTC. Protein: CASSDGSSYNEQFF.

This clonotype has a handful of counts. The chain uses TRBV10-3 and TRBJ2-1; 7 positions match TRBD2. The CDR3 consists of 15 residues. The V and J ends lost 3 bases and 2 bases, in that order; junction bases with no gene match: 4. Germline loops: CDR1 ENHRY, CDR2 SYGVKD. The CDR3 DNA reads as TGTGCCATCAGTGATAAAGCGGGGCCCTACAATGAGCAGTTCTTC. Amino acids: CAISDKAGPYNEQFF.

The chain employs TRBV6-1 and TRBJ2-2; the D gene is possibly TRBD2 (5 bases). Germline V CDR1 and CDR2: MNHNS, SASEGT. V lost 6 bases and J 11 bases, leaving 13 bases between the germline ends. The CDR3 spans 12 residues. The CDR3 is CASSPRVRELFF. The CDR3 DNA is TGTGCCAGCAGCCCGCGGGTGAGAGAGCTGTTTTTT.

This clonotype was seen at least ten times. As DNA, the CDR3 is TGTGCCAGCAGCCTCTCGCCTCCGTCCAGTGAGCAGTTCTTC. Its protein product is CASSLSPPSSEQFF. The genes are TRBV3-1 and TRBJ2-1; D gene uncertain. This CDR3 spans 14 amino acids. Germline loops: CDR1 LGHDT, CDR2 YNNKEL (reference sequence). The germline V and J ends were trimmed by 4 bases and 9 bases, with 16 bases remaining between them.

There are many counts of this clonotype. The gene calls are TRBV6-5 and TRBJ2-7; D possibly matches TRBD1 or TRBD2 (5 bases each). V was shortened by 4 bases and J by 1 base, with 11 bases between the two germline ends. This CDR3 is 14 amino acids long. The germline gives CDR1 MNHEY, CDR2 SVGAGI. The CDR3, as DNA: TGTGCCAGCAGTTTCGGGACCCATTCCTACGAGCAGTACTTC. This codes for CASSFGTHSYEQYF.

The chain is built from TRBV5-6 and TRBJ1-2; D is perhaps TRBD1 (6 bases). The CDR3 sequence is 16 residues long. CDR1 and CDR2 from the germline V gene are SGHDT and YYEEEE. The V end lost 0 bases, the J end lost 8 bases, and 20 bases lay between the germline ends. The CDR3 loop is CASSLGGRQGIGGYTF. The CDR3 DNA follows: TGTGCCAGCAGCTTGGGGGGCAGGCAGGGGATTGGAGGCTACACCTTC.

This rearrangement joins TRBV5-1 to TRBJ1-1, with a tentative D call TRBD1 (5 bases). Germline-derived CDR1 and CDR2 are SGHRS and YFSETQ. The CDR3 contains 16 residues. The V gene lost 4 bases and the J gene lost 1 base, with 17 bases spanning the gap. The CDR3 protein is CASSPARAGQNTEAFF. The CDR3 DNA follows: TGCGCCAGCAGCCCCGCCCGTGCAGGGCAGAACACTGAAGCTTTCTTT.

The chain is built from TRBV7-2 and TRBJ2-7; 7 nucleotides agree with TRBD2. V lost 3 bases, J lost 6 bases, and 5 bases stayed unmatched. Per the germline V gene, CDR1 is SGHTA and CDR2 is FQGNSA. CDR3 length: 13 residues. The CDR3 is CASSFMGGAEQYF. In nucleotides, the CDR3 is TGTGCCAGCAGCTTCATGGGAGGGGCCGAGCAGTACTTC.

This clonotype was counted between two and nine times. The rearrangement links TRBV7-2 to TRBJ1-2; 7 positions agree with TRBD1. V trimming: 1 base; J trimming: 8 bases; junction bases outside the gene matches: 7. CDR3 size: 14 residues. Germline-derived CDR1 and CDR2 are SGHTA and FQGNSA. This CDR3 reads CASSLGDRDGGYTF. For the CDR3, the DNA is TGTGCCAGCAGCTTAGGCGACAGGGACGGCGGCTACACCTTC.

V gene TRBV12-3 or TRBV12-4 combines with J gene TRBJ2-4; 9 bases are a match to TRBD1. J gave up 3 bases and V 4 bases, and 7 bases lay outside the gene matches. The CDR3 has 16 residues. In DNA form, the CDR3 reads TGTGCCAGCAGTTCCACAGGGGGCCAGGGCAAAAACATTCAGTACTTC. Its protein product is CASSSTGGQGKNIQYF.

V is TRBV20-1 and J is TRBJ2-3, with D perhaps matching TRBD1 or TRBD2 (5 bases each). The germline V and J ends were trimmed by 3 bases and 3 bases, with 13 bases remaining between them. The CDR3 contains 14 residues. Germline loops: CDR1 DFQATT, CDR2 SNEGSKA (reference sequence). The CDR3 loop is CSARWGSGTDTQYF. In DNA, the CDR3 is TGCAGTGCTAGGTGGGGGTCGGGGACAGATACGCAGTATTTT.

The rearrangement joins TRBV5-4 to TRBJ2-3; 8 positions agree with TRBD2. The CDR3 loop spans 15 amino acids. In germline, CDR1 is SGHNT, CDR2 YYREEE (reference sequence). The ends lost 1 base at V and 5 bases at J; junction bases unmatched: 6. Here the CDR3 reads CASSLRAGVEDTQYF. CDR3 DNA sequence: TGTGCCAGCAGCTTGAGAGCGGGAGTTGAAGATACGCAGTATTTT.

The table lists this clonotype with a few counts. The chain is built from TRBV2 and TRBJ2-7, with unresolved D. The germline gives CDR1 SNHLY, CDR2 FYNNEI. V gave up 3 bases and J gave up 5 bases, with 8 bases separating them. This CDR3 spans 12 amino acids. The chain's CDR3 is CASSEVGNEQYF. CDR3 sequence (DNA): TGTGCCAGCAGTGAGGTTGGGAACGAGCAGTACTTC.

This clonotype has just a few counts. The CDR3: CASFDRLNYGYTF. CDR3 nucleotide sequence: TGTGCCAGTTTCGACAGGCTAAACTATGGCTACACCTTC. This chain uses TRBV7-8 with TRBJ1-2; D is possibly TRBD1 (6 bases). The CDR3 has 13 residues. Trimming cost V 9 bases and J 2 bases, with 13 bases left between them. Per germline, CDR1 SGHVS and CDR2 FQNEAQ.

This clonotype has just a few counts. The genes are TRBV30 and TRBJ2-1; D possibly corresponds to TRBD1 (5 bases). V lost 3 bases, J lost 0 bases, and 12 bases lay in between. CDR1 is GTSNPN, CDR2 SVGIG, per germline (reference sequence). CDR3 length: 15 residues. The CDR3 is CAWSLGHSSYNEQFF. The CDR3 region has the DNA TGTGCCTGGAGCTTAGGACATAGCTCCTACAATGAGCAGTTCTTC. Using reference TRBV30 and TRBJ2-1 for the parts outside the CDR3, the full variable domain is SQTIHQWPATLVQPVGSPLSLECTVEGTSNPNLYWYRQAAGRGLQLLFYSVGIGQISSEVPQNLSASRPQDRQFILSSKKLLLSDSGFYLCAWSLGHSSYNEQFFGPGTRLTVL.

This clonotype was seen at least ten times. The chain is built from TRBV5-6 and TRBJ2-7; weak D call: TRBD2 (5 bases). V was pared by 2 bases and J by 2 bases, with 11 bases between. Germline V gene lookup returns CDR1 SGHDT and CDR2 YYEEEE. The CDR3 totals 14 residues. The CDR3 DNA sequence: TGTGCCAGCAGCTTCCGAGCGGCCCCCTACGAGCAGTACTTC. This sequence encodes CASSFRAAPYEQYF. Looking up the rest from reference TRBV5-6 and TRBJ2-7 gives the full variable domain: DAGVTQSPTHLIKTRGQQVTLRCSPKSGHDTVSWYQQALGQGPQFIFQYYEEEERQRGNFPDRFSGHQFPNYSSELNVNALLLGDSALYLCASSFRAAPYEQYFGPGTRLTVT.

This clonotype was seen more than once but under ten times. This sequence joins TRBV12-3 or TRBV12-4 and TRBJ2-1; 10 bases align to TRBD2. Trimming took 6 bases from V and 9 from J; bases not matched to a gene: 11. The CDR3 runs to 15 residues. In DNA, the CDR3 is TGTGCCAGCAGCCGTTCGAGCGGGAGGGCCGGTGAGCAGTTCTTC. Amino acids: CASSRSSGRAGEQFF.

Only a few counts were recorded for this clonotype. The chain carries TRBV5-1 and TRBJ1-1, with a weak D call TRBD1 (5 bases). The V and J ends lost 4 bases and 0 bases respectively, with 13 bases between them. Germline loops: CDR1 SGHRS, CDR2 YFSETQ. The length of the CDR3 is 15 residues. CDR3 protein: CASSQGGGMNTEAFF. CDR3 nucleotide sequence: TGCGCCAGCAGCCAGGGCGGGGGTATGAACACTGAAGCTTTCTTT. Full variable domain (outside the CDR3, taken from reference TRBV5-1 and TRBJ1-1): KAGVTQTPRYLIKTRGQQVTLSCSPISGHRSVSWYQQTPGQGLQFLFEYFSETQRNKGNFPGRFSGRQFSNSRSEMNVSTLELGDSALYLCASSQGGGMNTEAFFGQGTRLTVV.

This clonotype was recorded a few times. V is TRBV5-1 and J is TRBJ2-5, with D perhaps TRBD1 (6 bases). The CDR3 covers 16 residues. The germline CDR1 and CDR2 sequences are SGHRS and YFSETQ. The V gene lost 0 bases and the J gene lost 1 base, with 13 bases spanning the gap. CDR3 coding DNA: TGCGCCAGCAGCTTGGGGGGAGTAGGGGGCCAAGAGACCCAGTACTTC. It is translated as CASSLGGVGGQETQYF.

This clonotype showed up just a few times. At one end, the junction sequence differs from germline, possibly due to a read error. This sequence joins TRBV7-2 and TRBJ1-1, with a possible D match to TRBD1 (6 bases). Germline CDR1 reads SGHTA; CDR2 reads FQGNSA. The CDR3 sequence is 13 residues long. CDR3 loop: CASSFYGGTEVFF. In DNA form, the CDR3 reads TGTGCCAGCAGCTTCTACGGGGGCACTGAAGTTTTCTTT.

The chain couples TRBV14 to TRBJ2-1; TRBD1 is a possible D gene (5 bases). This CDR3 comprises 14 residues. V was clipped by 4 bases and J by 7 bases, with 14 bases between them. CDR1 and CDR2 from the germline V gene are SGHDN and FVKESK. CDR3 nucleotides: TGTGCCAGCAGCCCCCGCCACCAGGGTAATGAGCAGTTCTTC. Translating gives CASSPRHQGNEQFF.

The rearrangement links TRBV20-1 to TRBJ2-1; the match to TRBD2 covers 8 bases. The CDR3 contains 15 residues. Germline assignment: CDR1 DFQATT and CDR2 SNEGSKA (reference sequence). V dropped 6 bases and J dropped 6; count of bases not matched to a gene: 13. The DNA of the CDR3 is TGCAGTGCCAGCCCAGCGGGAGCCGGGGGCAATGAGCAGTTCTTC. Protein: CSASPAGAGGNEQFF.

J is TRBJ2-3 and V is TRBV7-2; 8 bases agree with TRBD2. The length of the CDR3 is 17 residues. V was clipped by 4 bases and J by 2 bases; unmatched bases: 11. Germline V gene sequence: CDR1 SGHTA, CDR2 FQGNSA. CDR3 coding DNA: TGTGCCAGCAGCTACCGACCCGGGACTAGTGACACAGATACGCAGTATTTT. Amino acids: CASSYRPGTSDTDTQYF.

This clonotype occurred many times. The rearrangement uses TRBV7-9 and TRBJ2-1, with TRBD2 matching over 14 bases. This CDR3 is 17 amino acids long. Trimming removed 1 base from V and 10 bases from J; junction bases left unmatched: 9. Germline lookup yields CDR1 SEHNR and CDR2 FQNEAQ (reference sequence). The CDR3, as DNA: TGTGCCAGCAGCTTAGGGCAGGGACTAGCGGGAGTAGCGGAGCAGTTCTTC. Translating gives CASSLGQGLAGVAEQFF. Variable domain in full (rest from reference TRBV7-9 and TRBJ2-1): DTGVSQNPRHKITKRGQNVTFRCDPISEHNRLYWYRQTLGQGPEFLTYFQNEAQLEKSRLLSDRFSAERPKGSFSTLEIQRTEQGDSAMYLCASSLGQGLAGVAEQFFGPGTRLTVL.

J is TRBJ2-1 and V is TRBV20-1; 8 bases agree with TRBD2. Germline loops: CDR1 DFQATT, CDR2 SNEGSKA (reference sequence). This CDR3 is 16 amino acids long. After removal of 0 bases from V and 1 base from J, the junction contained 5 bases not matched to a gene. The CDR3, as DNA: TGCAGTGCTAGAGATTTCACTAGCGGTTCCTACAATGAGCAGTTCTTC. Amino acid sequence: CSARDFTSGSYNEQFF.

This clonotype was counted only a few times. The V call is TRBV7-9, the J call TRBJ2-5; 7 nucleotides agree with TRBD1. Trimming at V came to 6 bases and at J to 6 bases, leaving 10 bases not matched to a gene. The CDR3 spans 14 residues. Germline V gene data show CDR1 as SEHNR and CDR2 as FQNEAQ (reference sequence). CDR3 sequence reads: CASSRAQQGQTQYF. In DNA form, the CDR3 reads TGTGCCAGCAGTCGAGCCCAACAGGGGCAGACCCAGTACTTC.